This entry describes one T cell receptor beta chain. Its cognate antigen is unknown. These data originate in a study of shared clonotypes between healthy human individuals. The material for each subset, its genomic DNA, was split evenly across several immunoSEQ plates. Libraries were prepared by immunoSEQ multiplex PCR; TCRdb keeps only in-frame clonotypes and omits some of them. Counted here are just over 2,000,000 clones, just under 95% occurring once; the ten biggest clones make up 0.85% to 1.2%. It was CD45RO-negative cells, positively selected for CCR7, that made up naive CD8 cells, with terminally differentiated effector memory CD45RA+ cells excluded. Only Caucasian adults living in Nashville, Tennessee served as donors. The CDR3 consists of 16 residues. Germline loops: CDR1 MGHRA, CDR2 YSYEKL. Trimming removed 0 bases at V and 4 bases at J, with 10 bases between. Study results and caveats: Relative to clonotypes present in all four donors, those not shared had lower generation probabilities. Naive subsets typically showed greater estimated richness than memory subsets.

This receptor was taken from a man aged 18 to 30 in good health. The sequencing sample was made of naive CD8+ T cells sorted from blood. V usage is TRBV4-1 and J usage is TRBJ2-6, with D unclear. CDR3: CASSQDSAVGANVLTF. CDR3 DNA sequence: TGCGCCAGCAGCCAAGATTCGGCAGTGGGGGCCAACGTCCTGACTTTC.